A single sample gave rise to the 4 T cell receptor beta chains below, sequenced in a study of T cell responses to AZD1222 COVID-19 vaccine. Sequenced by immunoSEQ multiplex PCR; TCRdb stores in-frame clones only, minus some. The sample shows 90,000 to 120,000 clones, around 91% of them seen only once. The material sequenced was peripheral blood, taken on day 0 of AZD1222 vaccination. These receptors were collected from an adult in good health.

J is TRBJ1-3 and V is TRBV12-3 or TRBV12-4, with no clear D. The CDR3 length is 12 residues. Deletions cut 6 bases from V and 4 bases from J, with 7 bases between. The CDR3 bases are TGTGCCAGCAGCGCAGGAGGAAACACCATATATTTT. Translated: CASSAGGNTIYF.

The rearrangement links TRBV7-2 to TRBJ2-5; TRBD1 matches at 8 bases. V gave up 5 bases and J gave up 4 bases; unmatched junction bases: 9. This CDR3 is built from 15 residues. Looked up from germline, CDR1 is SGHTA and CDR2 is FQGNSA. The CDR3: CASSGGRGLSETQYF. The CDR3 bases are TGTGCCAGCAGCGGGGGCAGGGGGCTTTCAGAGACCCAGTACTTC.

This sequence joins TRBV7-6 and TRBJ1-6; possibly TRBD1 for D (5 bases). The V gene's germline CDR1 is SGHVS and CDR2 FNYEAQ. Trimming shortened V by 5 bases and J by 9 bases, and 17 bases separated the two germline ends. The CDR3 is 15 amino acids. Written as DNA, the CDR3 is TGTGCCAGCAGCCAGAGACGGGGGGGAGGTTCACCCCTCCACTTT. Translating gives CASSQRRGGGSPLHF.

The chain has TRBV2 and TRBJ1-2; D may be TRBD1 (5 bases). The germline gives CDR1 SNHLY, CDR2 FYNNEI. Trimming took 7 bases from V and 5 from J, leaving 11 bases between them. The CDR3 covers 12 residues. The CDR3 loop reads CASKGRNYGYTF. The CDR3 bases are TGTGCCAGCAAGGGACGGAATTATGGCTACACCTTC.